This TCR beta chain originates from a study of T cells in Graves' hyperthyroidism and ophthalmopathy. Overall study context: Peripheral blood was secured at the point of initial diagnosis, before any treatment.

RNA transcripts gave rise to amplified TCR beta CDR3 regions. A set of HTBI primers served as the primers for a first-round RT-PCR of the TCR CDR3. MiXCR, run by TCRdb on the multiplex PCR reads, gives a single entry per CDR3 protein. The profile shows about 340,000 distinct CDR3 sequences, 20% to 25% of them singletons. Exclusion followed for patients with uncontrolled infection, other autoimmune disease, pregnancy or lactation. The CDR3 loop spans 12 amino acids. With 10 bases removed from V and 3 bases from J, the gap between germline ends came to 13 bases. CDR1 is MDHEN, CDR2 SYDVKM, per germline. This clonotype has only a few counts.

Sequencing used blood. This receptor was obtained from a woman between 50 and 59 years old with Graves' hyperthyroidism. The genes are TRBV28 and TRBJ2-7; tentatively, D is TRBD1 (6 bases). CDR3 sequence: CATLGQFYEQYF. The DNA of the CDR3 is TGTGCCACCCTGGGACAATTCTACGAGCAGTACTTC.